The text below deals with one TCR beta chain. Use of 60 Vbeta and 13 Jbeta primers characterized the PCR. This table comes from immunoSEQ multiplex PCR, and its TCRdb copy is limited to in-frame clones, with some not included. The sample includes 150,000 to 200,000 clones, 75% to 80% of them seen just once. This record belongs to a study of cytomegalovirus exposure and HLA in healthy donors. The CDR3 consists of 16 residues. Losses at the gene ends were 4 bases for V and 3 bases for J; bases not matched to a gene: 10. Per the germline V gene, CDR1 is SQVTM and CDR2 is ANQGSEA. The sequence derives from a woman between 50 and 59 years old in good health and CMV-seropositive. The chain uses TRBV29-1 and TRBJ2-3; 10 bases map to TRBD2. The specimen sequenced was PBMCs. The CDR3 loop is CSVGGASGSGTDTQYF. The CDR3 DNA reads TGCAGCGTTGGGGGGGCTAGCGGGAGTGGTACAGATACGCAGTATTTT.